This entry describes one T cell receptor beta chain. Its antigen is currently unknown. This entry belongs to a study of OX40 agonist ivuxolimab in advanced cancers. General study points: The CD4+ and CD8+ T cells in the blood had expanded clonally by week 6 at 0.1 to 3.0 mg/kg.

The table came from immunoSEQ multiplex PCR; TCRdb's copy has only in-frame clones and leaves some out. The sample consists of tens of thousands of clones, about four fifths of them appearing once. If patients had autoimmune disease history or systemic immunosuppression, they were excluded. This TCR was recovered from an adult with an advanced solid tumor such as melanoma, head and neck, liver or kidney cancer. The material was CD4+ or CD8+ T cells sorted from blood, obtained in a trial of the OX40 agonist ivuxolimab.

CDR3 DNA: TGCGCCAGCAAGATGGGGGGCACAGATACGCAGTATTTT. Translated: CASKMGGTDTQYF. This chain uses TRBV5-1 with TRBJ2-3; possibly TRBD1 or TRBD2 for D (5 bases each). This CDR3 has 13 amino acids. The V gene lost 6 bases and the J gene lost 1 base, with 9 bases spanning the gap. Germline CDR1 and CDR2: SGHRS and YFSETQ.